These 17 T cell receptor beta chains share one sample of origin, sequenced in a study of blood T cell repertoires in COVID-19. Clones were read by immunoSEQ multiplex PCR, and TCRdb kept only the in-frame ones, dropping some. In the table there are under 200,000 clones, roughly 88% of which are singletons. Sequenced input: peripheral blood. Receptors were obtained from a woman of 80 years or more with active or convalescent COVID-19.

The table lists this clone with a count of one. The chain is built from TRBV19 and TRBJ1-5, with D perhaps matching TRBD1 (5 bases). From germline, CDR1 is LNHDA and CDR2 SQIVND (reference sequence). V gave up 0 bases and J gave up 2 bases, with 17 bases separating them. The CDR3 runs 18 residues. The CDR3 coding sequence is TGTGCCAGTAGTATAGATCGAGGGCGACGGGGGGGCAATCAGCCCCAGCATTTT. Protein sequence: CASSIDRGRRGGNQPQHF.

The chain combines TRBV18 with TRBJ2-5, with D possibly TRBD2 on 7 matching bases. Germline CDR1 is KGHSH and CDR2 is LQKENI. Trimming took off 2 bases at V and 5 bases at J, with 15 bases between the two ends. The CDR3 runs to 15 residues. This CDR3 reads CASSPATGGEETQYF. The CDR3 nucleotides read TGTGCCAGCTCACCAGCTACGGGGGGCGAGGAGACCCAGTACTTC.

The chain has TRBV4-3 and TRBJ1-5; D unclear. CDR1 and CDR2 (germline): LGHNA, YSLEER. The CDR3 covers 18 residues. V lost 0 bases, J lost 2 bases, and 17 bases lay in between. CDR3 bases: TGCGCCAGCAGCCAAGATCGAAGCGGAGGTTTCGGCAATCAGCCCCAGCATTTT. Its translation: CASSQDRSGGFGNQPQHF.

The genes are TRBV7-9 and TRBJ2-7; 9 bases match TRBD2. Trimming took 8 bases from V and 0 from J; bases not matched to a gene: 2. Germline V gene data show CDR1 as SEHNR and CDR2 as FQNEAQ (reference sequence). There are 13 residues in the CDR3. The CDR3 is CASGGGASYEQYF. The DNA of the CDR3 is TGTGCCAGCGGCGGGGGGGCCTCCTACGAGCAGTACTTC.

In this sample, this clone turned up once. V gene TRBV30 combines with J gene TRBJ2-1; 13 bases align to TRBD2. This CDR3 spans 16 amino acids. Trimming at V came to 2 bases and at J to 7 bases, leaving 8 bases not matched to a gene. Germline loops: CDR1 GTSNPN, CDR2 SVGIG (reference sequence). The CDR3 region is CAWSLRTSGGLNEQFF. The CDR3 bases are TGTGCCTGGAGTCTCCGGACTAGCGGGGGTTTGAATGAGCAGTTCTTC.

This clone has more than one count but fewer than ten. The CDR3 DNA is TGTGCCAGCAGTTTACAACTAGCGGGGGAGGGCTTCTTC. This encodes CASSLQLAGEGFF. V usage is TRBV12-3 or TRBV12-4 and J usage is TRBJ2-1; 11 bases are shared with TRBD2. The CDR3 runs to 13 residues. The J segment lost 16 bases and the V segment lost 2 bases, leaving 7 bases of the junction unmatched.

The V and J genes are TRBV14 and TRBJ2-5; perhaps TRBD1 as D (5 bases). Germline-derived CDR1 and CDR2 are SGHDN and FVKESK. The CDR3 runs 13 residues. The V gene lost 4 bases and the J gene lost 5 bases, with 11 bases spanning the gap. The CDR3: CASSRRAGETQYF. The CDR3, as DNA: TGTGCCAGCAGCCGAAGGGCAGGGGAGACCCAGTACTTC.

The chain is built from TRBV2 and TRBJ2-1, with 8 positions matching TRBD1. The J segment lost 2 bases and the V segment lost 7 bases, leaving 7 bases of the junction unmatched. CDR1 and CDR2 (germline): SNHLY, FYNNEI. The CDR3 is made up of 15 amino acids. This CDR3 is CASIPEQGAYNEQFF. The CDR3 coding sequence is TGTGCCAGCATCCCCGAACAGGGGGCCTACAATGAGCAGTTCTTC.

V and J are TRBV9 and TRBJ1-2; D not certain. The CDR3 spans 12 residues. CDR1 and CDR2 (germline): SGDLS, YYNGEE. The ends were cut back, 5 bases at V and 4 bases at J, with 9 bases in the middle. The CDR3 bases are TGTGCCAGCAGGAGCCTCACCTATGGCTACACCTTC. Amino acids: CASRSLTYGYTF. Looking up the rest from reference TRBV9 and TRBJ1-2 gives the full variable domain: DSGVTQTPKHLITATGQRVTLRCSPRSGDLSVYWYQQSLDQGLQFLIQYYNGEERAKGNILERFSAQQFPDLHSELNLSSLELGDSALYFCASRSLTYGYTFGSGTRLTVV.

The chain joins TRBV11-3 to TRBJ1-2, with TRBD1 as a possible D gene (5 bases). Trimming removed 0 bases from V and 5 bases from J, with 10 bases in between. This CDR3 contains 14 residues. The germline V gene encodes CDR1 SGHNT and CDR2 YENEEA. The CDR3: CASSLDSRGYGYTF. In nucleotides, the CDR3 is TGTGCCAGCAGCTTAGACAGCCGGGGGTATGGCTACACCTTC.

The chain links TRBV11-3 to TRBJ2-1; D is perhaps TRBD1 (5 bases). The CDR3 runs to 15 residues. Germline V gives CDR1 SGHNT, CDR2 YENEEA. V lost 1 base to trimming and J lost 1 base, with 8 bases between them. DNA of the CDR3: TGTGCCAGCAGCTTAGCGGACATTTCCTACAATGAGCAGTTCTTC. Its protein product is CASSLADISYNEQFF.

This clone was seen a single time. V gene TRBV30 combines with J gene TRBJ2-3; no clear D gene. Trimming took off 0 bases at V and 1 base at J, with 8 bases between the two ends. The germline gives CDR1 GTSNPN, CDR2 SVGIG (reference sequence). The CDR3 is 14 amino acids. Written as DNA, the CDR3 is TGTGCCTGGAGTGTTTCGACACGCACAGATACGCAGTATTTT. As protein: CAWSVSTRTDTQYF.

This chain joins TRBV24-1 and TRBJ2-3, with 9 nucleotides matching TRBD2. Germline V lookup: CDR1 KGHDR, CDR2 SFDVKD. The junction had 6 bases not matched to a gene; V was cut back by 4 bases and J by 2 bases. The CDR3 has 16 amino acids. This CDR3 reads CATSEAGTSPTDTQYF. The CDR3 DNA is TGTGCCACCAGTGAGGCCGGGACTAGCCCCACAGATACGCAGTATTTT.

The chain combines TRBV5-1 with TRBJ2-5; D is possibly TRBD1 (6 bases). Trimming removed 0 bases from V and 2 bases from J, with 8 bases in between. The CDR3 sequence is 14 residues long. Germline CDR1 is SGHRS and CDR2 is YFSETQ. The CDR3 DNA reads as TGCGCCAGCAGCTTGGAGGGACAACAAGAGACCCAGTACTTC. Protein sequence: CASSLEGQQETQYF.

This chain uses TRBV10-3 with TRBJ2-7, with D tentatively TRBD2 (7 bases). V shed 8 bases and J shed 3 bases, with 11 bases lying between them. Germline V gene data show CDR1 as ENHRY and CDR2 as SYGVKD. CDR3 size: 12 residues. The CDR3 nucleotides read TGTGCCATCGAGGGAGGGGGCTACGAGCAGTACTTC. It yields the protein CAIEGGGYEQYF.

The chain uses TRBV6-5 and TRBJ2-7; the D is unclear. Trimming stripped 8 bases from V and 6 bases from J, with 11 bases between. Looked up from germline, CDR1 is MNHEY and CDR2 is SVGAGI. The CDR3 length is 11 residues. CDR3 nucleotide sequence: TGTGCCAGCCGCGGAATGGGCGAGCAGTACTTC. Encoded protein: CASRGMGEQYF.

The genes are TRBV7-8 and TRBJ1-5; D is perhaps TRBD1 (6 bases). Germline CDR1 reads SGHVS; CDR2 reads FQNEAQ. Trimming took 5 bases from V and 2 from J, leaving 16 bases between them. There are 16 residues in the CDR3. CDR3 loop: CASSQAGGPGNQPQHF. The DNA for the CDR3 is TGTGCCAGCAGCCAAGCCGGGGGGCCGGGCAATCAGCCCCAGCATTTT.